Below, one T cell receptor beta chain is given with its context. The antigen remains undetermined. Germline V gene data show CDR1 as SQVTM and CDR2 as ANQGSEA. The CDR3 covers 13 residues. The V gene end was trimmed by 4 bases and the J gene end by 6 bases; junction bases not matched to a gene: 4. This entry comes from a study of T cells in Graves' hyperthyroidism and ophthalmopathy. Whole-study results and caveats: Most expanded thyroid clonotypes above 0.001 recurred in blood.

Template material for amplifying TCR beta CDR3 regions consisted of RNA transcripts. HTBI primers were employed in a first-round RT-PCR of the TCR CDR3. TCRdb analysed the multiplex PCR reads with MiXCR anew, one entry per CDR3 protein. The top ten clones hold under 8% of a sample with about 640,000 distinct CDR3 sequences, roughly 45% of them seen once. This receptor was obtained from an adult man with Graves' disease, either hyperthyroidism or ophthalmopathy (not recorded which). The specimen was peripheral blood or thyroid tissue (not recorded which). This sequence joins TRBV29-1 and TRBJ2-7; 12 nucleotides line up with TRBD2. As DNA, the CDR3 is TGCAGCGTTGCACCGGGACTAGCGGGCGAGCAGTACTTC. Protein sequence: CSVAPGLAGEQYF.